This T cell receptor beta chain was sequenced in a study of T cell repertoires in cytomegalovirus infection. Germline lookup yields CDR1 SGHVS and CDR2 FQNEAQ. V was clipped by 0 bases and J by 0 bases, with 13 bases between them. The CDR3 runs 17 residues. Findings and limits, study-wide: HLA-C-restricted CMV-specific TCR beta clonotypes were dominant in the ex vivo response.

The table lists this clonotype with many counts. The antigen is unknown. TCRdb fed the reads into MiXCR, producing one record per CDR3 protein. The sample holds a few hundred thousand distinct CDR3 sequences, about 17% seen once. Sequencing was performed on PBMCs. The V and J genes are TRBV7-8 and TRBJ2-3; perhaps TRBD2 as D (5 bases). This TCR came from a human donor in good health (CMV status not recorded). Some clones in this sample may be carry-over from other donors' samples. CDR3 in amino acids: CASSLARGFFSTDTQYF. CDR3 coding DNA: TGTGCCAGCAGCTTAGCCCGAGGGTTCTTTAGCACAGATACGCAGTATTTT.